This TCR beta chain is from a study of cytomegalovirus exposure and HLA in healthy donors. Looked up from germline, CDR1 is SEHNR and CDR2 is FQNEAQ (reference sequence). CDR3 length: 16 amino acids. Trimming pared 5 bases from V and 0 bases from J, leaving 15 bases between. A multiplex PCR was run with 60 Vbeta primers and 13 Jbeta primers. Only in-frame clones appear in the TCRdb table, and some are missing; sequencing was by immunoSEQ multiplex PCR. The sample records some 98,000 clones, around 68% being singletons. There are a few counts of this clone. The chain couples TRBV7-9 to TRBJ2-3, with D maybe TRBD2 (6 bases). The specimen sequenced was PBMCs. This clonotype originated in a man in his fifties or sixties in good health and CMV-seronegative. The CDR3 protein is CASSRTGTQSTDTQYF. CDR3 bases: TGTGCCAGCAGCCGCACCGGGACTCAAAGCACAGATACGCAGTATTTT.